These 10 T cell receptor beta chains came from one sample sequenced in a study of blood T cell repertoires in COVID-19. Libraries were prepared by immunoSEQ multiplex PCR; TCRdb keeps only in-frame clonotypes and omits some of them. The sample includes 130,000 or so clones, roughly 89% of them seen just once. The source material was peripheral blood. The source is a man aged 50-59 years with active or convalescent COVID-19.

This chain links TRBV5-4 with TRBJ1-2, with 10 positions matching TRBD1. Trimming at V came to 6 bases and at J to 1 base, leaving 6 bases not matched to a gene. Germline lookup yields CDR1 SGHNT and CDR2 YYREEE (reference sequence). The CDR3 covers 15 residues. The CDR3 bases are TGTGCCAGCACCAAAGGGACAGGGGATAACTATGGCTACACCTTC. This codes for CASTKGTGDNYGYTF.

The CDR3 DNA reads TGTGCCAGCAGAAAAACAGGGGGCAATCAGCCCCAGCATTTT. Residues: CASRKTGGNQPQHF. The chain carries TRBV3-1 (or the pseudogene TRBV3-2) and TRBJ1-5; 7 bases agree with TRBD1. The ends lost 6 bases at V and 2 bases at J; junction bases unmatched: 4. The CDR3 contains 14 residues. Germline values: CDR1 LGHDT, CDR2 YNNKEL (reference sequence).

The chain is built from TRBV7-7 and TRBJ2-5, with 11 bases matching TRBD1. V was clipped by 4 bases and J by 4 bases; unmatched bases: 8. Per the germline V gene, CDR1 is SSHAT and CDR2 is FNYEAQ (reference sequence). The CDR3 totals 16 residues. CDR3 coding DNA: TGTGCCAGCAGCTCTCTTCCGGGACAGGGGGGAGAGACCCAGTACTTC. Translation gives CASSSLPGQGGETQYF.

In this sample, this clone turned up once. The V gene is TRBV10-3, the J gene TRBJ2-6; D perhaps matches TRBD1 (6 bases). V was clipped by 0 bases and J by 1 base, with 7 bases between them. The CDR3 loop spans 16 amino acids. Germline values: CDR1 ENHRY, CDR2 SYGVKD. Here the CDR3 DNA reads TGTGCCATCAGTGAGTCTACAGGGTCTGGGGCCAACGTCCTGACTTTC. Its protein is CAISESTGSGANVLTF.

The genes are TRBV7-6 and TRBJ2-5, with 9 positions matching TRBD1. This CDR3 has 14 residues. Germline values: CDR1 SGHVS, CDR2 FNYEAQ. Trimming at V came to 1 base and at J to 3 bases, leaving 0 bases not matched to a gene. CDR3: CASSLGQGEETQYF. The CDR3 bases are TGTGCCAGCAGCTTAGGACAGGGGGAAGAGACCCAGTACTTC.

The genes are TRBV7-2 and TRBJ2-2, with 14 bases lining up with TRBD2. The CDR3 extends over 18 amino acids. Per germline, CDR1 SGHTA and CDR2 FQGNSA. J gave up 7 bases and V 1 base, and 8 bases lay outside the gene matches. The CDR3 bases are TGTGCCAGCAGCTTAGTAGCAGGACTAGCGGGGGGTAACGGGGAGCTGTTTTTT. Translated, it gives CASSLVAGLAGGNGELFF.

This sequence joins TRBV27 and TRBJ2-3, with 8 bases that match TRBD2. This CDR3 comprises 15 residues. J was trimmed by 1 base and V by 8 bases; bases with no gene match: 8. Germline loops: CDR1 MNHEY, CDR2 SMNVEV (reference sequence). The CDR3: CASREAGARTDTQYF. The CDR3 DNA sequence: TGTGCCAGCCGGGAAGCGGGGGCACGCACAGATACGCAGTATTTT.

The V and J genes are TRBV2 and TRBJ2-3; 10 positions agree with TRBD2. The CDR3 runs to 16 residues. Unmatched junction bases numbered 9, after V lost 7 bases and J lost 2 bases. The germline CDR1 and CDR2 sequences are SNHLY and FYNNEI. The CDR3 DNA follows: TGTGCCAGCACCGGAGGGCTAGCGGGAGTCACAGATACGCAGTATTTT. This translates into CASTGGLAGVTDTQYF.

The rearrangement uses TRBV2 and TRBJ2-7, with TRBD2 matching over 8 bases. Germline CDR1 reads SNHLY; CDR2 reads FYNNEI. The CDR3 length is 17 residues. The ends lost 2 bases at V and 1 base at J; junction bases unmatched: 10. Here the CDR3 reads CASSEQLADHLSYEQYF. The CDR3, as DNA: TGTGCCAGCAGTGAACAACTAGCGGATCACCTATCCTACGAGCAGTACTTC.

This clone was observed a single time. The chain couples TRBV9 to TRBJ1-5, with a tentative D call TRBD1 (5 bases). CDR3 length: 15 amino acids. The germline V gene has CDR1 SGDLS and CDR2 YYNGEE. Deletions cut 0 bases from V and 7 bases from J, with 14 bases between. This CDR3 is CASSVGQGSYQPQHF. CDR3 nucleotide sequence: TGTGCCAGCAGCGTAGGCCAGGGCTCGTACCAGCCCCAGCATTTT. Complete variable domain (other parts from reference TRBV9 and TRBJ1-5): DSGVTQTPKHLITATGQRVTLRCSPRSGDLSVYWYQQSLDQGLQFLIQYYNGEERAKGNILERFSAQQFPDLHSELNLSSLELGDSALYFCASSVGQGSYQPQHFGDGTRLSIL.